In its sample, the clone carrying this T cell receptor beta chain was seen a few times. The repertoire was sequenced with immunoSEQ multiplex PCR; TCRdb's copy has only in-frame clones and lacks some. This table holds around 200,000 clones, around 88% found once. Germline V CDR1 and CDR2: MNHEY, SMNVEV (reference sequence). The CDR3 has 12 residues. V was shortened by 2 bases and J by 6 bases, with 8 bases between the two germline ends. The data are from a study of blood T cell repertoires in COVID-19. This TCR came from a woman aged 25 to 39 who had been exposed to COVID-19. Sequenced input: PBMCs or T cells enriched from blood (not recorded which). This chain links TRBV27 with TRBJ2-7; tentative D call: TRBD1 (5 bases). Written as DNA, the CDR3 is TGTGCCAGCAGTTTAGGGGCTGGCGAGCAGTACTTC. Residues: CASSLGAGEQYF.